These 9 T cell receptor beta chains came from one sample sequenced in a study of radiotherapy plus CTLA-4 blockade in lung cancer. The repertoire was sequenced with immunoSEQ multiplex PCR; TCRdb's copy has only in-frame clones and lacks some. The sample has around 80,000 clones; approximately 80% are singletons. The material sequenced was peripheral blood, taken from a patient treated with radiotherapy plus ipilimumab. These receptors all stem from a human donor with non-small cell lung cancer who had stable disease on radiotherapy plus ipilimumab.

The chain uses TRBV11-3 and TRBJ2-1, with 10 positions matching TRBD1. There are 19 residues in the CDR3. With 1 base clipped from V and 0 bases from J, the junction kept 9 bases outside the gene matches. CDR1 is SGHNT and CDR2 is YENEEA in the germline V gene. The DNA for the CDR3 is TGTGCCAGCAGCTTAGTTCTTGGGGGACAGGGGAGCTCCTACAATGAGCAGTTCTTC. This translates into CASSLVLGGQGSSYNEQFF.

V is TRBV18 and J is TRBJ2-3; D possibly corresponds to TRBD1 (6 bases). Germline values: CDR1 KGHSH, CDR2 LQKENI. CDR3 length equals 16 residues. The germline V and J ends were trimmed by 4 bases and 5 bases, with 19 bases remaining between them. The CDR3 loop is CASSLISGGQKDTQYF. CDR3 DNA: TGTGCCAGCTCACTGATTTCCGGCGGACAGAAAGATACGCAGTATTTT.

The chain joins TRBV23-1 to TRBJ2-7; the D is unclear. TRBV23-1 is an ORF, and what it does is uncertain. This CDR3 comprises 14 residues. Trimming removed 3 bases at V and 4 bases at J, with 13 bases between. The CDR3 loop is CASSHPELGYEQYF. The CDR3 DNA is TGCGCCAGCAGTCACCCAGAATTAGGATACGAGCAGTACTTC.

The chain links TRBV7-9 to TRBJ2-3, with a tentative D call TRBD1 (5 bases). Trimming left V 1 base short and J 2 bases short, with 13 bases between. The CDR3 contains 16 residues. Germline V lookup: CDR1 SEHNR, CDR2 FQNEAQ (reference sequence). In DNA form, the CDR3 reads TGTGCCAGCAGCTTAGTCTTACGACAGTTCACAGATACGCAGTATTTT. Amino acids: CASSLVLRQFTDTQYF.

The chain recombines TRBV28 with TRBJ1-5; D unclear. CDR1 and CDR2 from the germline V gene are MDHEN and SYDVKM. The CDR3 totals 10 residues. Trimming cost V 5 bases and J 10 bases, with 6 bases left between them. This chain's CDR3 is CASSPGPQHF. The DNA of the CDR3 is TGTGCCAGCAGTCCGGGACCCCAGCATTTT.

The chain carries TRBV6-4 and TRBJ2-5; 8 bases are a match to TRBD1. Germline CDR1 is MRHNA and CDR2 is SNTAGT. The CDR3 extends over 17 amino acids. The J segment lost 2 bases and the V segment lost 7 bases, leaving 15 bases of the junction unmatched. CDR3 amino acids: CASTPGQGGSGQETQYF. For the CDR3, the DNA is TGTGCCAGCACCCCCGGACAGGGTGGGTCGGGTCAAGAGACCCAGTACTTC.

The chain recombines TRBV7-2 with TRBJ2-2, with D perhaps TRBD1 or TRBD2 (6 bases each). V was trimmed by 3 bases and J by 7 bases, leaving 12 bases between them. From germline, CDR1 is SGHTA and CDR2 FQGNSA. This CDR3 region has 14 residues. CDR3 loop: CASSFQGRNGELFF. The CDR3 DNA sequence: TGTGCCAGCAGCTTCCAGGGGAGGAACGGGGAGCTGTTTTTT. Together with reference TRBV7-2 and TRBJ2-2, the CDR3 gives the full variable domain: GAGVSQSPSNKVTEKGKDVELRCDPISGHTALYWYRQSLGQGLEFLIYFQGNSAPDKSGLPSDRFSAERTGGSVSTLTIQRTQQEDSAVYLCASSFQGRNGELFFGEGSRLTVL.

V usage is TRBV7-2 and J usage is TRBJ2-7; perhaps TRBD2 as D (5 bases). V lost 2 bases to trimming and J lost 6 bases, with 17 bases between them. Germline CDR1 reads SGHTA; CDR2 reads FQGNSA. The CDR3 loop spans 15 amino acids. The CDR3 DNA follows: TGTGCCAGCAGCTTATTTGGAAGCGGAGTCAGCGAGCAGTACTTC. This encodes CASSLFGSGVSEQYF.

The count of this clone is one. The chain links TRBV7-6 to TRBJ2-1; the D is unclear. Germline V gene sequence: CDR1 SGHVS, CDR2 FNYEAQ. CDR3 length equals 13 residues. Trimming pared 1 base from V and 5 bases from J, leaving 6 bases between. This CDR3 reads CASSLGPHNEQFF. The CDR3 DNA reads as TGTGCCAGCAGCTTAGGCCCCCACAATGAGCAGTTCTTC.